This T cell receptor (beta chain) derives from a study of blood T cell repertoires in COVID-19. On the study more broadly: The samples span acute and convalescent COVID-19 from the United States, Italy and Spain. PBMCs, B-cell-depleted T cells, or T cells provided the cDNA or gDNA that made up the material.

V lost 3 bases to trimming and J lost 0 bases, with 10 bases between them. The CDR3 is made up of 15 amino acids. CDR1 and CDR2 from the germline V gene are SGDLS and YYNGEE. The authors' processing: Reference gene primer amplification in the assay estimated nucleated cell counts. Generated by immunoSEQ multiplex PCR, the TCRdb table keeps only in-frame clones and is missing some. The DNA gave D and trimming, while V, J and clone size come from that table. This sample has about 150,000 clones, with 75% to 90% found just once. The clonotype was recovered from a man of 80 years or more with acute or convalescent COVID-19. This chain uses TRBV9 with TRBJ1-3, with D possibly TRBD1 on 5 matching bases. Specimen: peripheral blood. CDR3 in amino acids: CASSAQDISGNTIYF. In nucleotides, the CDR3 is TGTGCCAGCAGCGCACAGGATATCTCTGGAAACACCATATATTTT. The variable domain in full, with the rest retrieved from reference TRBV9 and TRBJ1-3, is DSGVTQTPKHLITATGQRVTLRCSPRSGDLSVYWYQQSLDQGLQFLIQYYNGEERAKGNILERFSAQQFPDLHSELNLSSLELGDSALYFCASSAQDISGNTIYFGEGSWLTVV.